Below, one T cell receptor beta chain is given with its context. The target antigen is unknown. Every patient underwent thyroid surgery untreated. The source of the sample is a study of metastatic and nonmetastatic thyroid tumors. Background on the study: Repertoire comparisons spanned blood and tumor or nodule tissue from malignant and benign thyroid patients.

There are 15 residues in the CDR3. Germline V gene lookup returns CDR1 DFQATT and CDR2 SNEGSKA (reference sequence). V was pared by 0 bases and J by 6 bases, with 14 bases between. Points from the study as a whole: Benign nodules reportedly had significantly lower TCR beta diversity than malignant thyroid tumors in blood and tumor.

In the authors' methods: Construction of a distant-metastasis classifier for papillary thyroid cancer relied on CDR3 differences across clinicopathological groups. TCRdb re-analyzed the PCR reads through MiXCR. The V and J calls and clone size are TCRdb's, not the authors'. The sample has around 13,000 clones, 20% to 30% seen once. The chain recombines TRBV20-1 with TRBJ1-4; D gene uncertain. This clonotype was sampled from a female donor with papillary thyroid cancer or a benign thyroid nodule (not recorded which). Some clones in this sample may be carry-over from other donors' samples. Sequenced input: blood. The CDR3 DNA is TGCAGTGCTAGAGAGGACGGGTGGGCGGATGAAAAACTGTTTTTT. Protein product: CSAREDGWADEKLFF.